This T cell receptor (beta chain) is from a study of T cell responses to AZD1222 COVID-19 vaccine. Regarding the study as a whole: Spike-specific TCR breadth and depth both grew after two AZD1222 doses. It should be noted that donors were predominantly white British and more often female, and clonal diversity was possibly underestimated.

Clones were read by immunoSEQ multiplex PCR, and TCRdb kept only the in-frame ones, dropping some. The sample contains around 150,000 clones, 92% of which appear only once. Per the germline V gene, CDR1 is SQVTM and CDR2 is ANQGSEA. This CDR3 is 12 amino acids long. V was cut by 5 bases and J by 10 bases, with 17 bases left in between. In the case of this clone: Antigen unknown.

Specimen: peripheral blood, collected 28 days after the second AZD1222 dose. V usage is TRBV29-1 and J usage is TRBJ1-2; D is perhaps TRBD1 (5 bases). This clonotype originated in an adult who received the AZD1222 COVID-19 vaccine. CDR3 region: CSVLIGRGSYTF. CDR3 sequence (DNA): TGCAGCGTTTTAATAGGTAGGGGATCCTACACCTTC.